These T cell receptor beta chains were read from a single sample in a study of OX40 agonist ivuxolimab in advanced cancers. Libraries were prepared by immunoSEQ multiplex PCR; TCRdb keeps only in-frame clonotypes and omits some of them. This sample has around 100,000 clones; almost 90% occur once, and the top ten carry around 0.16%. The input for sequencing was CD4+ or CD8+ T cells sorted from blood, taken in a trial of the OX40 agonist ivuxolimab. The receptor set was obtained from an adult with an advanced solid tumor such as melanoma, head and neck, liver or kidney cancer. Both conserved end residues are part of each CDR3.

J: TRBJ1-6; V: TRBV5-1; CDR3: CASSDYRVGNSPLHF
J: TRBJ1-1; V: TRBV30; CDR3: CAWIGHGNTEAFF
J: TRBJ1-2; V: TRBV28; CDR3: CASSRGLGGYTF
J: TRBJ1-1; V: TRBV6-5; CDR3: CASRSAGGNTEAFF
J: TRBJ2-3; V: TRBV30; CDR3: CAWSVRGTDTQYF
J: TRBJ2-5; V: TRBV2; CDR3: CASKQDTQETQYF
J: TRBJ2-3; V: TRBV5-1; CDR3: CASSSRTSGGLGTDTQYF
J: TRBJ2-2; V: TRBV7-8; CDR3: CASSLGNTGELFF
J: TRBJ2-1; V: TRBV7-3; CDR3: CASSLRRSAGLAGHNEQFF
J: TRBJ2-7; V: TRBV19; CDR3: CASSINSVSSYEQYF
J: TRBJ2-2; V: TRBV29-1; CDR3: CSVGEPTGELFF
J: TRBJ1-4; V: TRBV28; CDR3: CASTQGREKLFF
J: TRBJ1-1; V: TRBV7-8; CDR3: CASSFVQGARLNTEAFF
J: TRBJ1-5; V: TRBV19; CDR3: CASSIEGTGVGPQHF
J: TRBJ1-2; V: TRBV6-5; CDR3: CASSQRQGHLYGYTF
J: TRBJ1-6; V: TRBV5-1; CDR3: CASSSRTGNSPLHF
J: TRBJ1-2; V: TRBV19; CDR3: CASRRAGGYTF
J: TRBJ1-2; V: TRBV10-2; CDR3: CASRGQGIDGYTF
J: TRBJ1-1; V: TRBV6-1; CDR3: CASSGPVWAFF
J: TRBJ1-2; V: TRBV6-5; CDR3: CASSLAGLGYTF
J: TRBJ2-7; V: TRBV11-2; CDR3: CASSLDGGRGPYEQYF
J: TRBJ2-7; V: TRBV21-1; CDR3: CASSNPGLAGGRGSYEQYF
J: TRBJ1-5; V: TRBV10-3; CDR3: CAISESNGAGQPQHF
J: TRBJ1-5; V: TRBV6-1; CDR3: CASSEARGTFQHF
J: TRBJ2-7; V: TRBV5-1; CDR3: CASSDGGGGTQYF
J: TRBJ2-7; V: TRBV7-6; CDR3: CASSRRAPTYEQYF
J: TRBJ1-3; V: TRBV5-6; CDR3: CASSRGGLSGNTIYF
J: TRBJ2-7; V: TRBV7-3; CDR3: CASSFGQGPTYEQYF
J: TRBJ2-2; V: TRBV5-8; CDR3: CASSPGARAPTSLTGELFF
J: TRBJ2-1; V: TRBV9; CDR3: CASSGVGGTPYNEQFF
J: TRBJ1-3; V: TRBV5-1; CDR3: CASSLGPGGAGNTIYF
J: TRBJ1-6; V: TRBV25-1; CDR3: CASSPRSWGPLHF
J: TRBJ2-7; V: TRBV19; CDR3: CASSPWTVPYEQYF
J: TRBJ2-1; V: TRBV5-1; CDR3: CASSLGGSGNEQFF
J: TRBJ2-1; V: TRBV19; CDR3: CASSLAGISSYNEQFF
J: TRBJ1-2; V: TRBV7-9; CDR3: CASSLTAGVYGYTF
J: TRBJ2-7; V: TRBV28; CDR3: CASSLGTSYEQYF
J: NA; V: TRBV6-5; CDR3: CASRIGGEQYF
J: TRBJ1-1; V: TRBV19; CDR3: CATSGIRGQQVNTEAFF
J: TRBJ2-2; V: TRBV27; CDR3: CASSLSPQGFTGELFF
J: TRBJ1-5; V: TRBV27; CDR3: CASSPDRLNQPQHF
J: TRBJ1-6; V: TRBV19; CDR3: CASSIAGQYNSPLHF
J: TRBJ2-6; V: TRBV15; CDR3: CATSGRGSGANVLTF
J: TRBJ2-1; V: TRBV4-1; CDR3: CASSHQLGYNEQFF
J: TRBJ1-3; V: TRBV28; CDR3: CASRDPGYSGNTIYF
J: TRBJ2-7; V: TRBV12-5; CDR3: CASGLVLGDTLREQYF
J: TRBJ1-1; V: TRBV6-1; CDR3: CASRGTVNTEAFF
J: TRBJ2-3; V: TRBV11-2; CDR3: CASSMIAGGIDTQYF
J: TRBJ2-3; V: TRBV6-5; CDR3: CASSYRSGVTDTQYF
J: TRBJ1-1; V: TRBV14; CDR3: CASSPQSLPNTEAFF
J: TRBJ1-1; V: TRBV28; CDR3: CASSSLDRLLNTEAFF